The present entry profiles one T cell receptor (beta chain) with its context. TCRdb itself ran the 5' RACE reads through MiXCR, one entry per CDR3 protein. The sample shows tens of thousands of distinct CDR3 sequences, roughly 7.3% of them seen only once. The sample comes from a study of T cells after yellow fever vaccination. This clonotype was sampled from a man between 18 and 29 years old who received the YFV17D yellow fever vaccine. This specimen was CD8+ T cells sorted from PBMCs, taken around 16 days after the first yellow fever vaccination.

CDR3: CASSFPLEDTQYF. CDR3 sequence (DNA): TGTGCCAGCAGCTTCCCACTCGAAGATACGCAGTATTTT. The V call is TRBV7-9, the J call TRBJ2-3, with D uncertain. CDR3 length: 13 residues. Germline V lookup: CDR1 SEHNR, CDR2 FQNEAQ (reference sequence). V was clipped by 3 bases and J by 5 bases, with 9 bases between them.